A selection of T cell receptor beta chains follows, all from one sample in a study of PD-1 blockade in mismatch repair-deficient tumors. Sequenced by immunoSEQ multiplex PCR; TCRdb stores in-frame clones only, minus some. The profile shows some 100,000 clones, under 90% of them singletons. The sample was peripheral blood, taken approximately 36 weeks after starting pembrolizumab. The receptors originated from an adult with mismatch repair-deficient cancer. CDR3s include the opening cysteine and the closing phenylalanine or tryptophan. The order of the fields is J gene, V gene, D gene, clone size, CDR3 protein, CDR3 DNA. The D gene is left open where the match is weak. Expanded clones are given a class, and other clones once, few, many or no size at all.

j_call: TRBJ2-3
v_call: TRBV19
d_call: TRBD2
clone_size: .
cdr3_aa: CASNPGLAGVTDTQYF
cdr3_nt: TGTGCCAGTAATCCGGGACTAGCGGGGGTTACAGATACGCAGTATTTT

j_call: TRBJ2-3
v_call: TRBV13
d_call: .
clone_size: .
cdr3_aa: CASSKRFQTITDTQYF
cdr3_nt: TGTGCCAGCAGCAAACGTTTCCAGACTATCACAGATACGCAGTATTTT

j_call: TRBJ2-7
v_call: TRBV7-8
d_call: .
clone_size: .
cdr3_aa: CASSRADNHEQYF
cdr3_nt: TGTGCCAGCAGCCGCGCGGACAACCACGAGCAGTACTTC

j_call: TRBJ1-1
v_call: TRBV4-3
d_call: TRBD1
clone_size: .
cdr3_aa: CASSQGQGGWTEAFF
cdr3_nt: TGCGCCAGCAGCCAAGGGCAGGGGGGGTGGACTGAAGCTTTCTTT

j_call: TRBJ1-5
v_call: TRBV27
d_call: TRBD1
clone_size: .
cdr3_aa: CASRTGGKGNQPQHF
cdr3_nt: TGTGCCAGTCGGACAGGGGGCAAGGGCAATCAGCCCCAGCATTTT

j_call: TRBJ2-1
v_call: TRBV19
d_call: TRBD1
clone_size: .
cdr3_aa: CASSALRDSSYNEQFF
cdr3_nt: TGTGCCAGTAGTGCTCTCCGGGACAGCTCCTACAATGAGCAGTTCTTC

j_call: TRBJ2-4
v_call: TRBV29-1
d_call: .
clone_size: .
cdr3_aa: CSVGGLAKNIQYF
cdr3_nt: TGCAGCGTTGGGGGATTAGCCAAAAACATTCAGTACTTC

j_call: TRBJ2-3
v_call: TRBV2
d_call: TRBD2
clone_size: .
cdr3_aa: CASSSREGRGDTQYF
cdr3_nt: TGTGCCAGCAGTAGCCGGGAGGGTCGGGGAGATACGCAGTATTTT

j_call: TRBJ2-4
v_call: TRBV27
d_call: .
clone_size: .
cdr3_aa: CASSLDGSGWNIQYF
cdr3_nt: TGTGCCAGCAGTTTAGACGGGAGCGGGTGGAACATTCAGTACTTC

j_call: TRBJ2-5
v_call: TRBV12-5
d_call: TRBD1
clone_size: .
cdr3_aa: CASGPGQGAQYF
cdr3_nt: TGTGCTAGTGGTCCAGGACAGGGGGCCCAGTACTTC

j_call: TRBJ2-2
v_call: TRBV15
d_call: TRBD1
clone_size: .
cdr3_aa: CATSRRWDSTGELFF
cdr3_nt: TGTGCCACCAGCAGACGCTGGGACAGCACCGGGGAGCTGTTTTTT

j_call: TRBJ2-4
v_call: TRBV29-1
d_call: .
clone_size: once
cdr3_aa: CSVGRSSENIQYF
cdr3_nt: TGCAGCGTTGGAAGGAGCTCCGAAAACATTCAGTACTTC

j_call: TRBJ1-2
v_call: TRBV7-9
d_call: TRBD1
clone_size: .
cdr3_aa: CASSLTGNNYGYTF
cdr3_nt: TGTGCCAGCAGCTTGACAGGGAATAACTATGGCTACACCTTC

j_call: TRBJ2-3
v_call: TRBV6-5
d_call: TRBD1
clone_size: .
cdr3_aa: CASIGGSSGTDTQYF
cdr3_nt: TGTGCCAGCATAGGGGGCAGTTCGGGCACAGATACGCAGTATTTT

j_call: TRBJ1-1
v_call: TRBV6-5
d_call: .
clone_size: .
cdr3_aa: CASSLRERNTEAFF
cdr3_nt: TGTGCCAGCAGCCTGAGGGAACGGAACACTGAAGCTTTCTTT

j_call: TRBJ1-1
v_call: TRBV25-1
d_call: TRBD1
clone_size: .
cdr3_aa: CASSELAGGKAEAFF
cdr3_nt: TGTGCCAGCAGTGAATTGGCAGGGGGGAAGGCTGAAGCTTTCTTT

j_call: TRBJ1-2
v_call: TRBV19
d_call: .
clone_size: few
cdr3_aa: CASIMYGYTF
cdr3_nt: TGTGCCAGTATAATGTATGGCTACACCTTC

j_call: TRBJ2-2
v_call: TRBV6-1
d_call: .
clone_size: few
cdr3_aa: CASKGGEANTGELFF
cdr3_nt: TGTGCCAGCAAGGGGGGCGAGGCGAACACCGGGGAGCTGTTTTTT

j_call: TRBJ2-1
v_call: TRBV6-1
d_call: .
clone_size: once
cdr3_aa: CASRGRGVYNEQFF
cdr3_nt: TGTGCCAGCAGAGGAAGGGGGGTTTACAATGAGCAGTTCTTC

j_call: TRBJ2-1
v_call: TRBV7-6
d_call: .
clone_size: .
cdr3_aa: CASSLIGGGKGNEQFF
cdr3_nt: TGTGCCAGCAGCTTAATAGGTGGGGGGAAGGGAAATGAGCAGTTCTTC

j_call: TRBJ1-2
v_call: TRBV19
d_call: TRBD1
clone_size: .
cdr3_aa: CASSGQQGADYGYTF
cdr3_nt: TGTGCCAGTAGTGGCCAACAGGGGGCGGACTATGGCTACACCTTC

j_call: TRBJ2-1
v_call: TRBV7-9
d_call: TRBD2
clone_size: once
cdr3_aa: CASSLGGLAGVEQFF
cdr3_nt: TGTGCCAGCAGCTTAGGGGGACTAGCGGGAGTTGAGCAGTTCTTC

j_call: TRBJ2-7
v_call: TRBV29-1
d_call: TRBD2
clone_size: .
cdr3_aa: CSVGTSGNYEQYF
cdr3_nt: TGCAGCGTCGGGACTAGCGGGAACTACGAGCAGTACTTC

j_call: TRBJ2-7
v_call: TRBV7-9
d_call: .
clone_size: .
cdr3_aa: CASSLGSGVGYEQYF
cdr3_nt: TGTGCCAGCAGCTTAGGATCGGGAGTAGGCTACGAGCAGTACTTC

j_call: TRBJ2-3
v_call: TRBV30
d_call: TRBD2
clone_size: .
cdr3_aa: CACIPGTSGRADTQYF
cdr3_nt: TGTGCCTGTATACCCGGGACTAGCGGGAGGGCAGATACGCAGTATTTT

j_call: TRBJ1-2
v_call: TRBV7-9
d_call: TRBD1
clone_size: .
cdr3_aa: CASSARTGFIGYGYTF
cdr3_nt: TGTGCCAGCAGCGCCAGGACAGGGTTTATAGGCTATGGCTACACCTTC

j_call: TRBJ2-7
v_call: TRBV2
d_call: .
clone_size: once
cdr3_aa: CASSDTFYEQYF
cdr3_nt: TGTGCCAGCAGCGATACATTTTACGAGCAGTACTTC

j_call: TRBJ1-1
v_call: TRBV7-3
d_call: .
clone_size: .
cdr3_aa: CASSSGQLNTEAFF
cdr3_nt: TGTGCCAGCAGCTCCGGACAGCTGAACACTGAAGCTTTCTTT

j_call: TRBJ2-1
v_call: TRBV7-9
d_call: TRBD1
clone_size: .
cdr3_aa: CASSYNRGSYNEQFF
cdr3_nt: TGTGCCAGCAGCTATAACAGGGGGTCCTACAATGAGCAGTTCTTC

j_call: TRBJ2-3
v_call: TRBV6-5
d_call: TRBD2
clone_size: .
cdr3_aa: CASSYSPSGSTDTQYF
cdr3_nt: TGTGCCAGCAGTTACTCTCCTAGCGGGAGCACAGATACGCAGTATTTT

j_call: TRBJ2-2
v_call: TRBV4-1
d_call: .
clone_size: .
cdr3_aa: CASARGPTTLGGELFF
cdr3_nt: TGCGCCAGCGCGAGGGGACCCACAACACTTGGCGGGGAGCTGTTTTTT

j_call: TRBJ1-4
v_call: TRBV19
d_call: TRBD1
clone_size: .
cdr3_aa: CASSPRQGGGEKLFF
cdr3_nt: TGTGCCAGTAGTCCCCGACAGGGCGGTGGGGAAAAACTGTTTTTT

j_call: TRBJ2-5
v_call: TRBV5-1
d_call: .
clone_size: .
cdr3_aa: CASRAGVQETQYF
cdr3_nt: TGCGCCAGCAGGGCAGGAGTCCAAGAGACCCAGTACTTC

j_call: TRBJ1-1
v_call: TRBV14
d_call: TRBD1
clone_size: .
cdr3_aa: CASSQETGARAFF
cdr3_nt: TGTGCCAGCAGCCAAGAAACAGGGGCGCGGGCTTTCTTT

j_call: TRBJ2-7
v_call: TRBV27
d_call: .
clone_size: few
cdr3_aa: CASSLGNEQYF
cdr3_nt: TGTGCCAGCAGTTTGGGTAACGAGCAGTACTTC

j_call: TRBJ2-7
v_call: TRBV6-1
d_call: .
clone_size: .
cdr3_aa: CASRVSGGGTGEQYF
cdr3_nt: TGTGCCAGCAGAGTGTCGGGGGGCGGAACGGGCGAGCAGTACTTC

j_call: TRBJ2-3
v_call: TRBV19
d_call: .
clone_size: .
cdr3_aa: CASKSPRGGGTDTQYF
cdr3_nt: TGTGCCAGTAAGTCCCCGAGGGGCGGAGGCACAGATACGCAGTATTTT

j_call: TRBJ2-3
v_call: TRBV7-9
d_call: TRBD1
clone_size: few
cdr3_aa: CASSFYRGAEDTQYF
cdr3_nt: TGTGCCAGCAGCTTTTACAGGGGAGCGGAGGATACGCAGTATTTT

j_call: TRBJ1-1
v_call: TRBV18
d_call: TRBD1
clone_size: .
cdr3_aa: CASSPLRGQGSTEAFF
cdr3_nt: TGTGCCAGCTCACCTCTCAGGGGACAGGGGTCGACTGAAGCTTTCTTT

j_call: TRBJ2-7
v_call: TRBV5-6
d_call: TRBD1
clone_size: .
cdr3_aa: CASSFKDRPYEQYF
cdr3_nt: TGTGCCAGCAGCTTTAAGGACAGGCCCTACGAGCAGTACTTC

j_call: TRBJ2-7
v_call: TRBV19
d_call: .
clone_size: .
cdr3_aa: CASSMTGESYEQYF
cdr3_nt: TGTGCCAGTAGTATGACAGGTGAATCCTACGAGCAGTACTTC

j_call: TRBJ2-4
v_call: TRBV6-6
d_call: .
clone_size: .
cdr3_aa: CASSYDRGQNIQYF
cdr3_nt: TGTGCCAGCAGTTACGATCGGGGGCAAAACATTCAGTACTTC

j_call: TRBJ1-2
v_call: TRBV5-1
d_call: .
clone_size: .
cdr3_aa: CASSGDSYYGYTF
cdr3_nt: TGCGCCAGCAGTGGTGACAGCTACTATGGCTACACCTTC

j_call: TRBJ2-1
v_call: TRBV5-1
d_call: TRBD2
clone_size: .
cdr3_aa: CASSLGTSGNNEQFF
cdr3_nt: TGCGCCAGCAGCTTAGGTACTAGCGGGAACAATGAGCAGTTCTTC

j_call: TRBJ1-1
v_call: TRBV29-1
d_call: .
clone_size: .
cdr3_aa: CSADPGPSNTEAFF
cdr3_nt: TGCAGCGCCGACCCGGGACCGTCGAACACTGAAGCTTTCTTT

j_call: TRBJ2-1
v_call: TRBV7-9
d_call: TRBD2
clone_size: .
cdr3_aa: CASSQTSGSSYNEQFF
cdr3_nt: TGTGCCAGCAGCCAAACTAGCGGGAGCTCCTACAATGAGCAGTTCTTC

j_call: TRBJ2-7
v_call: TRBV29-1
d_call: TRBD2
clone_size: once
cdr3_aa: CSVDTSGSGVEQYF
cdr3_nt: TGCAGCGTTGACACTAGCGGGAGTGGGGTCGAGCAGTACTTC

j_call: TRBJ2-1
v_call: TRBV19
d_call: TRBD1
clone_size: once
cdr3_aa: CASSTWTGDSSYNEQFF
cdr3_nt: TGTGCCAGTAGTACTTGGACAGGTGATAGCTCCTACAATGAGCAGTTCTTC

j_call: TRBJ1-2
v_call: TRBV5-4
d_call: TRBD1
clone_size: .
cdr3_aa: CASSFLQGAGYTF
cdr3_nt: TGTGCCAGCAGCTTTCTACAGGGGGCTGGCTACACCTTC

j_call: TRBJ2-5
v_call: TRBV9
d_call: .
clone_size: .
cdr3_aa: CASSVGGETQYF
cdr3_nt: TGTGCCAGCAGCGTAGGTGGAGAGACCCAGTACTTC

j_call: TRBJ2-5
v_call: TRBV7-3
d_call: TRBD2
clone_size: .
cdr3_aa: CASSFSGSLETQYF
cdr3_nt: TGTGCCAGCAGCTTTAGCGGGAGTTTAGAGACCCAGTACTTC

j_call: TRBJ2-7
v_call: TRBV5-6
d_call: .
clone_size: .
cdr3_aa: CASSFPGSPYEQYF
cdr3_nt: TGTGCCAGCAGCTTCCCAGGGAGCCCCTACGAGCAGTACTTC

j_call: TRBJ2-2
v_call: TRBV19
d_call: TRBD1
clone_size: once
cdr3_aa: CASSDRDRGVGELFF
cdr3_nt: TGTGCCAGTAGTGACCGGGACAGGGGAGTCGGGGAGCTGTTTTTT

j_call: TRBJ1-4
v_call: TRBV7-8
d_call: .
clone_size: .
cdr3_aa: CASSQRGRGEKLFF
cdr3_nt: TGTGCCAGCAGCCAAAGGGGCCGTGGTGAAAAACTGTTTTTT